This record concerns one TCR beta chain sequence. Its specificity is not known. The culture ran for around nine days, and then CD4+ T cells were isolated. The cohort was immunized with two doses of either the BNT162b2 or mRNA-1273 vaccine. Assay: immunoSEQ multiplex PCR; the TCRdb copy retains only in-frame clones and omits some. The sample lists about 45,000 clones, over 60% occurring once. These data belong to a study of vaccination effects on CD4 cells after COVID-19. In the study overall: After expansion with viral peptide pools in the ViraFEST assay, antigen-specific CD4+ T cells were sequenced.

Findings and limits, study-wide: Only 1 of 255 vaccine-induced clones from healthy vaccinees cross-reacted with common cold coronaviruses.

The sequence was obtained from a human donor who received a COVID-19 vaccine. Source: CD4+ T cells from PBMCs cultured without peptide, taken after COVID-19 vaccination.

The CDR3: CASSKPGQGAYEQYF. In nucleotides, the CDR3 is TGTGCCAGCAGCAAACCGGGACAGGGCGCCTACGAGCAGTACTTC. The J gene is TRBJ2-7, the V gene TRBV5-4; TRBD1 aligns across 9 bases. The CDR3 covers 15 residues. Germline V lookup: CDR1 SGHNT, CDR2 YYREEE (reference sequence). With 4 bases clipped from V and 2 bases from J, the junction kept 7 bases outside the gene matches.